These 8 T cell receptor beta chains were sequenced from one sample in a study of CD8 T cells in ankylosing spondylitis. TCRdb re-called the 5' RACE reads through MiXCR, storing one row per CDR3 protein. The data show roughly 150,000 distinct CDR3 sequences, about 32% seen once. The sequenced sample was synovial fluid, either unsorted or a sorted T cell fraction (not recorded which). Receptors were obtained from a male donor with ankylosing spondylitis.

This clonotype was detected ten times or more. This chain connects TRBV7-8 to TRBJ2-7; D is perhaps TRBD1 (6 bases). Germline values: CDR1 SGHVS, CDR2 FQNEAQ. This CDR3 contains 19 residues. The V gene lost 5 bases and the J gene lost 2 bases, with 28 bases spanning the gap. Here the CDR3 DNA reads TGTGCCAGCAGCCCCCTCCGGGTCGGGACACAGAGACCCGCCTACGAGCAGTACTTC. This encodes CASSPLRVGTQRPAYEQYF. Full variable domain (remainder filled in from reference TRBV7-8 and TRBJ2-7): GAGVSQSPRYKVAKRGQDVALRCDPISGHVSLFWYQQALGQGPEFLTYFQNEAQLDKSGLPSDRFFAERPEGSVSTLKIQRTQQEDSAVYLCASSPLRVGTQRPAYEQYFGPGTRLTVT.

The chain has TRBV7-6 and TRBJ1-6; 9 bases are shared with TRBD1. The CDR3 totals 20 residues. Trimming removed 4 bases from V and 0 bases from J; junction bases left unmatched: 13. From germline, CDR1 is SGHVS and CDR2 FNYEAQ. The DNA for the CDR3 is TGTGCCAGCAGCTCACGTCCGGGACAGGGTTTTATCTCCTATAATTCACCCCTCCACTTT. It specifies CASSSRPGQGFISYNSPLHF.

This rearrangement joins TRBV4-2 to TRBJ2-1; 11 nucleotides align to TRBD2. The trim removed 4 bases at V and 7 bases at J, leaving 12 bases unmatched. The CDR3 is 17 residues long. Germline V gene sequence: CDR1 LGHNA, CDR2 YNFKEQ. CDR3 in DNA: TGTGCCAGCAGCCTAAATTCACTAGCGGGGGCGGGTAATGAGCAGTTCTTC. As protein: CASSLNSLAGAGNEQFF.

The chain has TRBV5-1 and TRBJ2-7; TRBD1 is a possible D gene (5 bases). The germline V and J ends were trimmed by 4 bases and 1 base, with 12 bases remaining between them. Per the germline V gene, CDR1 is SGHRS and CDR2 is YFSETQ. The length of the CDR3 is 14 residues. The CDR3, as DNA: TGCGCCAGCAGCCAGAGACAGTTATCCTACGAGCAGTACTTC. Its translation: CASSQRQLSYEQYF.

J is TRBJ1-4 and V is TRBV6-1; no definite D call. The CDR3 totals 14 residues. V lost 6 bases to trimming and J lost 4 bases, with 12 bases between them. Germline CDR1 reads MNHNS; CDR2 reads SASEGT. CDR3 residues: CASSRRGSNEKLFF. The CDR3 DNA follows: TGTGCCAGCAGCCGACGGGGAAGTAATGAAAAACTGTTTTTT.

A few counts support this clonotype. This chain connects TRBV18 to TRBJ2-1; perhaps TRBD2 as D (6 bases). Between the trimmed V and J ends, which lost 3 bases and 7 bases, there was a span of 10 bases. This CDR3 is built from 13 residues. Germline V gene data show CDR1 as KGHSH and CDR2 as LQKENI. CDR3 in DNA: TGTGCCAGCTCACCCTTAGCGGAGAATGAGCAGTTCTTC. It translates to CASSPLAENEQFF.

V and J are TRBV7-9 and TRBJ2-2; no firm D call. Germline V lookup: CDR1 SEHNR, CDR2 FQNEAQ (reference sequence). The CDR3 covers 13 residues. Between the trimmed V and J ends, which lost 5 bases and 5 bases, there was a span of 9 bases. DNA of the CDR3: TGTGCCAGCAGCCTTGGGGATACCGGGGAGCTGTTTTTT. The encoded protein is CASSLGDTGELFF.

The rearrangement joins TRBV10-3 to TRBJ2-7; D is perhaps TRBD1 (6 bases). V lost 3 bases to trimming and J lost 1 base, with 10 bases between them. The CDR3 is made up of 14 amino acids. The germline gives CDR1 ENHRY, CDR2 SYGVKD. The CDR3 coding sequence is TGTGCCATCAGTGATTCCGGACAGTCCTACGAGCAGTACTTC. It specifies CAISDSGQSYEQYF.